These T cell receptor beta chains were read from a single sample in a study of cytomegalovirus exposure and HLA in healthy donors. Sequencing used immunoSEQ multiplex PCR; TCRdb keeps in-frame clones, though not all of them. Of approximately 190,000 clones in the sample, 87% were seen once. Sequencing input: PBMCs. The source is a young man in good health and CMV-seronegative. Each CDR3 is given with its conserved first and last residue. A D gene is named only where the DNA matches it firmly. Some rows mark clone size as missing; the rest say once, few, many or name a class of expanded clone.

.,TRBJ1-5,TRBV10-1,TRBD1,CASSAGGQPQHF,TGCGCCAGCAGTGCAGGGGGTCAGCCCCAGCATTTT
.,TRBJ2-5,TRBV18,.,CASSPGAWETQYF,TGTGCCAGCTCACCGGGAGCTTGGGAGACCCAGTACTTC
.,TRBJ1-2,TRBV19,TRBD1,CASAGQAISNYGYTF,TGTGCCAGTGCGGGACAGGCGATAAGTAACTATGGCTACACCTTC
.,TRBJ2-7,TRBV29-1,.,CSVEDRHRGGPYEQYF,TGCAGCGTTGAAGATCGTCATAGGGGGGGCCCCTACGAGCAGTACTTC
.,TRBJ1-1,TRBV5-1,TRBD1,CASSRTGYTEAFF,TGCGCCAGCAGCCGGACAGGGTATACTGAAGCTTTCTTT
.,TRBJ1-6,TRBV27,.,CASTLVGSNSPLHF,TGTGCCAGCACCCTAGTCGGGTCGAATTCACCCCTCCACTTT
few,TRBJ2-2,TRBV7-2,TRBD1,CASSLTGGPGELFF,TGTGCCAGCAGCTTAACAGGGGGCCCCGGGGAGCTGTTTTTT
.,TRBJ2-7,TRBV30,.,CAWSGGIGLAAYEQCF,TGTGCCTGGAGTGGGGGTATCGGACTGGCGGCCTACGAGCAGTGCTTC
.,TRBJ1-1,TRBV27,TRBD1,CASSFRQGRTMNTEAFF,TGTGCCAGCAGTTTTAGACAGGGAAGGACCATGAACACTGAAGCTTTCTTT
.,TRBJ1-2,TRBV7-8,.,CASSPRAAVEGYTF,TGTGCCAGCAGCCCCAGAGCAGCTGTGGAGGGCTACACCTTC
.,TRBJ1-1,TRBV6-6,.,CASSYPTVPEAFF,TGTGCCAGCAGTTACCCGACAGTGCCTGAAGCTTTCTTT
.,TRBJ2-1,TRBV23-1,.,CASSQSKLPSGEQFF,TGCGCCAGCAGTCAATCAAAACTTCCCTCGGGTGAGCAGTTCTTC
once,TRBJ2-2,TRBV14,.,CASSPYPGELFF,TGTGCCAGCAGCCCCTACCCCGGGGAGCTGTTTTTT
.,TRBJ1-2,TRBV7-9,TRBD1,CASSPDRDDGYTF,TGTGCCAGCAGCCCGGACAGGGATGATGGCTACACCTTC
once,TRBJ2-1,TRBV29-1,TRBD2,CSVEDVPSSIAGERGEQFF,TGCAGCGTTGAAGACGTTCCTTCAAGTATAGCGGGGGAGCGGGGTGAGCAGTTCTTC
.,TRBJ2-2,TRBV7-2,.,CASSLGDYNTGELFF,TGTGCCAGCAGCTTAGGAGACTACAACACCGGGGAGCTGTTTTTT
.,TRBJ1-4,TRBV7-9,.,CASSLPGREKLFF,TGTGCCAGCAGCCTTCCAGGCAGGGAAAAACTGTTTTTT
.,TRBJ2-7,TRBV5-6,TRBD1,CASSLVPLDRAREQYF,TGTGCCAGCAGCTTGGTCCCGTTGGACAGGGCTCGGGAGCAGTACTTC
.,TRBJ1-6,TRBV13,.,CASSLGPGGLNSPLHF,TGTGCCAGCAGCTTAGGCCCGGGGGGTCTCAACTCACCCCTCCACTTT
.,TRBJ2-7,TRBV19,.,CASRQAILSSYEQYF,TGTGCCAGTAGACAGGCGATTTTGAGCTCCTACGAGCAGTACTTC
.,TRBJ2-1,TRBV7-6,.,CASSQSRASSYNEQFF,TGTGCCAGCAGCCAAAGCAGGGCGAGCTCCTACAATGAGCAGTTCTTC
.,TRBJ1-1,TRBV29-1,.,CSVEDLTDTEAFF,TGCAGCGTTGAAGATCTCACAGACACTGAAGCTTTCTTT
.,TRBJ2-1,TRBV30,TRBD2,CAWGEGSFSYNEQFF,TGTGCCTGGGGGGAGGGGAGTTTCTCCTACAATGAGCAGTTCTTC
.,TRBJ2-2,TRBV2,.,CASTRVEASTGELFF,TGTGCCAGCACCCGGGTTGAAGCAAGCACCGGGGAGCTGTTTTTT
.,TRBJ1-1,TRBV18,.,CASSPRHLGGVNTEAFF,TGTGCCAGCTCACCACGACACCTGGGGGGGGTGAACACTGAAGCTTTCTTT
.,TRBJ2-3,TRBV6-4,.,CASSEQRATDTQYF,TGTGCCAGCAGTGAACAGCGGGCGACAGATACGCAGTATTTT
.,TRBJ2-2,TRBV7-9,.,CASSPPGGRVVPGELFF,TGTGCCAGCAGCCCCCCCGGGGGGCGGGTAGTCCCCGGGGAGCTGTTTTTT
.,TRBJ2-1,TRBV11-3,.,CASSSTQSSYNEQFF,TGTGCCAGCAGCTCCACCCAGTCGTCCTACAATGAGCAGTTCTTC
.,TRBJ2-1,TRBV5-6,.,CASRSEGISYNEQFF,TGTGCCAGCAGGTCGGAGGGCATCTCCTACAATGAGCAGTTCTTC
.,TRBJ1-1,TRBV7-2,.,CASSATGTRNTEAFF,TGTGCCAGCAGCGCTACCGGGACAAGGAACACTGAAGCTTTCTTT
.,TRBJ2-3,TRBV28,TRBD2,CASTGLALDTQYF,TGTGCCAGCACGGGACTAGCCTTAGATACGCAGTATTTT
.,TRBJ2-7,TRBV5-1,.,CASSLEAGSYEQYF,TGCGCCAGCAGCTTGGAGGCGGGGTCCTACGAGCAGTACTTC
.,TRBJ2-3,TRBV5-4,TRBD2,CASSPKTSGGTDTQYF,TGTGCCAGCAGCCCCAAGACTAGCGGGGGCACAGATACGCAGTATTTT
once,TRBJ2-7,TRBV25-1,.,CASSERAYEQYF,TGTGCCAGCAGTGAAAGAGCCTACGAGCAGTACTTC
.,TRBJ1-2,TRBV6-6,.,CASSYSAGHYGYTF,TGTGCCAGCAGTTACTCGGCGGGCCACTATGGCTACACCTTC
few,TRBJ2-3,TRBV6-6,.,CASSSTDTQYF,TGTGCCAGCAGTTCTACAGATACGCAGTATTTT
.,TRBJ2-2,TRBV11-2,.,CASSLRLAGELFF,TGTGCCAGCAGCTTACGACTTGCAGGGGAGCTGTTTTTT
.,TRBJ2-1,TRBV9,.,CASSVEWAGSYNEQFF,TGTGCCAGCAGCGTAGAGTGGGCCGGCTCCTACAATGAGCAGTTCTTC
.,TRBJ2-3,TRBV5-8,TRBD2,CASSLHWTSGGAGTDTQYF,TGTGCCAGCAGCTTGCATTGGACTAGCGGGGGGGCCGGCACAGATACGCAGTATTTT
.,TRBJ2-2,TRBV7-7,.,CASSRLKGNTGELFF,TGTGCTAGCAGCCGACTCAAAGGGAACACCGGGGAGCTGTTTTTT
.,TRBJ2-3,TRBV4-1,.,CASSQDSTSDTQYF,TGCGCCAGCAGCCAAGATAGCACATCTGATACGCAGTATTTT
.,TRBJ2-2,TRBV18,TRBD2,CASSPLAGVTGELFF,TGTGCCAGCTCACCCCTAGCGGGAGTCACCGGGGAGCTGTTTTTT
.,TRBJ2-7,TRBV30,TRBD1,CAWNGQGAGEQYF,TGTGCCTGGAATGGACAGGGGGCAGGGGAGCAGTACTTC
.,TRBJ1-2,TRBV5-1,TRBD1,CASSLGQGVNYGYTF,TGCGCCAGCAGCTTGGGACAGGGGGTAAACTATGGCTACACCTTC
.,TRBJ2-7,TRBV11-2,TRBD1,CASRPPRGQGAPYEQYF,TGTGCCAGCCGCCCCCCCCGGGGACAGGGGGCCCCCTACGAGCAGTACTTC
.,TRBJ2-7,TRBV5-1,TRBD2,CASSFLASGSYEQYF,TGCGCCAGCAGCTTTCTGGCTAGCGGCTCCTACGAGCAGTACTTC
.,TRBJ1-5,TRBV7-2,.,CASSLGSGFNQPQHF,TGTGCCAGCAGCTTGGGATCAGGGTTCAATCAGCCCCAGCATTTT
.,TRBJ2-7,TRBV19,.,CASQGSSYEQYF,TGTGCCAGTCAGGGTTCCTCCTACGAGCAGTACTTC
.,TRBJ1-1,TRBV2,TRBD1,CASRGQLNTEAFF,TGTGCCAGCAGGGGACAGTTGAACACTGAAGCTTTCTTT
.,TRBJ2-1,TRBV15,TRBD2,CATRRDYRSYNEQFF,TGTGCCACCAGAAGGGACTATCGCTCCTACAATGAGCAGTTCTTC
.,TRBJ1-1,TRBV4-1,.,CASSQGQEAFF,TGCGCCAGCAGCCAAGGGCAGGAAGCTTTCTTT
.,TRBJ2-2,TRBV10-1,TRBD2,CASSVAGAANTGELFF,TGCGCCAGCAGTGTAGCGGGGGCGGCGAACACCGGGGAGCTGTTTTTT
.,TRBJ2-2,TRBV7-9,TRBD2,CSSSPEGLVSTGELFF,TGTTCCAGCAGCCCCGAGGGACTAGTGAGTACCGGGGAGCTGTTTTTT
.,TRBJ2-5,TRBV18,.,CASSPTGNGETQYF,TGTGCCAGCTCACCGACAGGAAACGGAGAGACCCAGTACTTC
once,TRBJ1-3,TRBV7-6,.,CASSRSSGSNSGNTIYF,TGTGCCAGCAGCCGCTCCTCGGGATCCAACTCTGGAAACACCATATATTTT
.,TRBJ2-1,TRBV11-1,TRBD2,CASSLAGELAGQQFF,TGTGCCAGCAGCTTAGCCGGGGAACTAGCGGGTCAGCAGTTCTTC
.,TRBJ2-3,TRBV30,TRBD2,CAWNSGRADTQYF,TGTGCCTGGAACAGCGGGAGAGCAGATACGCAGTATTTT
.,TRBJ2-5,TRBV19,TRBD2,CASSKNYRDYPQETQYF,TGTGCCAGTAGTAAGAATTACCGGGACTACCCACAAGAGACCCAGTACTTC